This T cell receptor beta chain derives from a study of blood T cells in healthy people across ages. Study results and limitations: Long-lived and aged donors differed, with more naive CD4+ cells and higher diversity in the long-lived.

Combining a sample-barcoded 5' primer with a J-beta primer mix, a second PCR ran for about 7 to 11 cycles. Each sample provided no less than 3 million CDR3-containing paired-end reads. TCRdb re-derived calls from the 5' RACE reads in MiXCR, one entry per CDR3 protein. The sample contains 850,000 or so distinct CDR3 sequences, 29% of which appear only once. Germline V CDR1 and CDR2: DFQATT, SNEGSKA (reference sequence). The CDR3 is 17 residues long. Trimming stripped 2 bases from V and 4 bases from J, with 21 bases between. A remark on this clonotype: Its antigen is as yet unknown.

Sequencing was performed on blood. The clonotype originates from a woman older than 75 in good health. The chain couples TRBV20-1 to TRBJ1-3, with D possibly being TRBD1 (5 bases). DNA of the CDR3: TGCAGTGCTAGAAAGCTAACCCGGGGGGGGGAAGGAAACACCATATATTTT. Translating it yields CSARKLTRGGEGNTIYF.